A single T cell receptor (beta chain) is shown here with its context. This sample is part of a study of CD8 T cells in Susac syndrome. RNA in amounts of roughly 0.45 to 1 ug was reverse transcribed with random hexamers. The CDR3 of TCR beta was amplified by immunoSEQ multiplex PCR across 54 Vbeta and 13 Jbeta. TCRdb processed the immunoSEQ multiplex PCR reads anew with MiXCR; each CDR3 protein has one entry. The data hold roughly 400,000 distinct CDR3 sequences, with more than 70% observed a single time. TCR beta sequences were obtained from blood CD8+ and CD4+ T cells. FACS was used to enrich TEMRA cells, whereas the CD8+ and CD4+ T cells were obtained by negative isolation. Sequencing used CD8+ T cells from PBMCs. The sequence came from a human donor with multiple sclerosis.

The CDR3 loop reads CASTPRWGSGAFF. The CDR3 coding sequence is TGTGCCAGCACCCCCCGGTGGGGAAGTGGAGCTTTCTTT. The chain couples TRBV28 to TRBJ1-1; D is uncertain. Germline values: CDR1 MDHEN, CDR2 SYDVKM. Between the trimmed V and J ends, which lost 7 bases and 10 bases, there was a span of 19 bases. The CDR3 totals 13 residues.